These 5 T cell receptor beta chains were all obtained from the same sample, sequenced in a study of blood T cell repertoires in COVID-19 (dated by TCRdb to about 2020). To prepare the library, the immunoSEQ multiplex PCR assay was applied. TCRdb carries this immuneACCESS record with in-frame sequences only. Its versions omit some clonotypes, under half of them owing to an unresolved V gene in the studies checked, with the rest unexplained. Recorded for this sample are under 200,000 clones; over 80% of them occurred a single time. The biggest ten clones account for roughly 9.1% of the sample. Material for sequencing was peripheral blood. These receptors were taken from an elderly woman with active or convalescent COVID-19.

This chain joins TRBV18 and TRBJ2-1; possible D gene TRBD1, 6 bases. The germline gives CDR1 KGHSH, CDR2 LQKENI. The CDR3 is made up of 14 amino acids. Trimming removed 6 bases at V and 3 bases at J, with 12 bases between. The CDR3 reads CASSYRAGYNEQFF. The CDR3 coding sequence is TGTGCCAGCTCTTACAGGGCGGGCTACAATGAGCAGTTCTTC.

The CDR3 DNA reads as TGTGCCAGCAGTTACTCCCAAGATACGCAGTATTTT. The encoded protein is CASSYSQDTQYF. This sequence joins TRBV6-5 and TRBJ2-3; D gene ambiguous. CDR3 length equals 12 residues. V was cut by 0 bases and J by 5 bases, with 3 bases left in between. Germline CDR1 and CDR2: MNHEY and SVGAGI.

The genes are TRBV4-2 and TRBJ2-1; D is ambiguous. Trimming left V 0 bases short and J 0 bases short, with 15 bases between. CDR3 size: 18 residues. Germline loops: CDR1 LGHNA, CDR2 YNFKEQ. The DNA for the CDR3 is TGTGCCAGCAGCCAAGATACCTCCCCCCTTAGCTCCTACAATGAGCAGTTCTTC. Its protein is CASSQDTSPLSSYNEQFF.

The rearrangement joins TRBV3-1 (or the pseudogene TRBV3-2) to TRBJ1-5; D gene uncertain. This CDR3 contains 13 residues. V lost 8 bases, J lost 2 bases, and 10 bases lay in between. CDR1 is LGHDT, CDR2 YNNKEL, per germline (reference sequence). The CDR3 reads CASGLEGNQPQHF. The CDR3 region has the DNA TGTGCCAGCGGATTGGAGGGCAATCAGCCCCAGCATTTT.

The chain links TRBV19 to TRBJ2-7, with TRBD1 matching over 7 bases. Germline trimming cut 6 bases from V and 0 bases from J; bases unmatched to any gene: 8. Germline loops: CDR1 LNHDA, CDR2 SQIVND (reference sequence). The CDR3 extends over 15 amino acids. The CDR3, as DNA: TGTGCCAGTAGCGACTTCGGGACAGACTCCTACGAGCAGTACTTC. This sequence encodes CASSDFGTDSYEQYF.